These 28 T cell receptor beta chains share one sample of origin, sequenced in a study of blood T cell repertoires in COVID-19. The table came from immunoSEQ multiplex PCR; TCRdb's copy has only in-frame clones and leaves some out. This sample has tens of thousands of clones, with approximately 82% found just once. The sequencing input was peripheral blood. These receptors were taken from a human donor in a cohort sampled during active or convalescent COVID-19.

The V and J genes are TRBV19 and TRBJ1-4, with TRBD1 matching 7 bases. V was pared by 5 bases and J by 7 bases, with 4 bases of the junction left unmatched. The germline V gene has CDR1 LNHDA and CDR2 SQIVND (reference sequence). This CDR3 comprises 13 residues. The CDR3 region is CASSPQGSEKLFF. CDR3 coding DNA: TGTGCCAGTAGTCCACAGGGGAGTGAAAAACTGTTTTTT. Full variable domain (rest looked up from reference TRBV19 and TRBJ1-4): DGGITQSPKYLFRKEGQNVTLSCEQNLNHDAMYWYRQDPGQGLRLIYYSQIVNDFQKGDIAEGYSVSREKKESFPLTVTSAQKNPTAFYLCASSPQGSEKLFFGSGTQLSVL.

This chain uses TRBV15 with TRBJ2-2, with D possibly TRBD1 on 6 matching bases. The CDR3 covers 15 residues. Germline CDR1 is LNHNV and CDR2 is YYDKDF (reference sequence). V was clipped by 8 bases and J by 4 bases, with 17 bases between them. The CDR3 here is CATLNGTKITGELFF. CDR3 DNA: TGTGCCACCCTAAACGGGACAAAGATCACCGGGGAGCTGTTTTTT.

The chain uses TRBV24-1 and TRBJ1-5, with 10 bases that match TRBD1. The CDR3 spans 14 residues. Germline V CDR1 and CDR2: KGHDR, SFDVKD. With V trimmed by 3 bases and J by 5 bases, 0 bases remained unmatched. The CDR3 DNA is TGTGCCACCAGTGATGGGACAGGGGATCAGCCCCAGCATTTT. This sequence encodes CATSDGTGDQPQHF.

The V gene is TRBV5-1, the J gene TRBJ1-6; 9 bases align to TRBD1. This CDR3 comprises 15 residues. J was trimmed by 6 bases and V by 3 bases; bases with no gene match: 4. Germline V gene sequence: CDR1 SGHRS, CDR2 YFSETQ. The CDR3: CASSWGQGSNSPLHF. Written as DNA, the CDR3 is TGCGCCAGCAGCTGGGGACAGGGTAGTAATTCACCCCTCCACTTT.

This rearrangement joins TRBV7-2 to TRBJ2-7, with 15 bases lining up with TRBD2. The germline V gene encodes CDR1 SGHTA and CDR2 FQGNSA. J lost 4 bases, V lost 4 bases, and 2 bases had no gene match. The CDR3 extends over 15 amino acids. Here the CDR3 DNA reads TGTGCCAGCAGCTCGGGACTAGCGGGGGGTTACGAGCAGTACTTC. Translated, it gives CASSSGLAGGYEQYF.

The chain employs TRBV3-1 (or the pseudogene TRBV3-2) and TRBJ1-2; D gene uncertain. V shed 10 bases and J shed 3 bases, with 21 bases lying between them. The CDR3 consists of 15 residues. Germline assignment: CDR1 LGHDT and CDR2 YNNKEL (reference sequence). The CDR3 sequence: CAIFSPPGWDYGYTF. In nucleotides, the CDR3 is TGTGCCATCTTCTCCCCCCCGGGTTGGGACTATGGCTACACCTTC.

This rearrangement joins TRBV6-2 or TRBV6-3 to TRBJ1-1; no firm D call. Per the germline V gene, CDR1 is MNHEY and CDR2 is SVGEGT. This CDR3 is built from 13 residues. The V end lost 2 bases, the J end lost 1 base, and 5 bases lay between the germline ends. As DNA, the CDR3 is TGTGCCAGCAGTTACGAGGCGAACACTGAAGCTTTCTTT. Translation: CASSYEANTEAFF.

The rearrangement links TRBV9 to TRBJ1-2; the match to TRBD1 covers 9 bases. The length of the CDR3 is 14 residues. From germline, CDR1 is SGDLS and CDR2 YYNGEE. The V and J ends lost 2 bases and 8 bases, in that order; junction bases with no gene match: 7. The CDR3 protein is CASSVGQGGEGYTF. The DNA of the CDR3 is TGTGCCAGCAGCGTGGGACAGGGCGGGGAGGGCTACACCTTC.

The chain couples TRBV7-9 to TRBJ2-3; perhaps TRBD1 as D (5 bases). The CDR3 loop spans 17 amino acids. Germline CDR1 reads SEHNR; CDR2 reads FQNEAQ (reference sequence). V was trimmed by 1 base and J by 1 base, leaving 15 bases between them. This chain's CDR3 is CASSLGQPVYRTDTQYF. Here the CDR3 DNA reads TGTGCCAGCAGCTTAGGACAGCCCGTTTATCGCACAGATACGCAGTATTTT. Variable domain in full (rest from reference TRBV7-9 and TRBJ2-3): DTGVSQNPRHKITKRGQNVTFRCDPISEHNRLYWYRQTLGQGPEFLTYFQNEAQLEKSRLLSDRFSAERPKGSFSTLEIQRTEQGDSAMYLCASSLGQPVYRTDTQYFGPGTRLTVL.

The rearrangement links TRBV6-2 or TRBV6-3 to TRBJ2-7; 7 bases are shared with TRBD2. The CDR3 contains 12 residues. Trimming at V came to 0 bases and at J to 11 bases, leaving 4 bases not matched to a gene. CDR1 is MNHEY, CDR2 SVGEGT, per germline. This chain's CDR3 is CASSYSERGEYF. The DNA of the CDR3 is TGTGCCAGCAGTTACTCGGAGCGGGGCGAGTACTTC.

This chain uses TRBV6-2 or TRBV6-3 with TRBJ2-7; possible D gene TRBD1, 5 bases. Germline assignment: CDR1 MNHEY and CDR2 SVGEGT. The CDR3 extends over 14 amino acids. V gave up 6 bases and J gave up 2 bases, with 14 bases separating them. The CDR3, as DNA: TGTGCCAGCAGCCTCGGACACCATCCCTACGAGCAGTACTTC. Residues: CASSLGHHPYEQYF.

The CDR3 DNA sequence: TGCAGTGCTAGTGGCAGGGGGCCTGGGGCCAACGTCCTGACTTTC. It is translated as CSASGRGPGANVLTF. This chain links TRBV20-1 with TRBJ2-6; 8 bases line up with TRBD1. J gave up 2 bases and V 3 bases, and 3 bases lay outside the gene matches. In germline, CDR1 is DFQATT, CDR2 SNEGSKA (reference sequence). The CDR3 has 15 residues.

This clone has a handful of counts. The chain employs TRBV5-1 and TRBJ2-7, with 9 bases matching TRBD1. Germline-derived CDR1 and CDR2 are SGHRS and YFSETQ. V gave up 0 bases and J gave up 4 bases; unmatched junction bases: 8. This CDR3 comprises 16 residues. CDR3 in DNA: TGCGCCAGCAGCTTGGAGGCGGGACAGGGTCCGTACGAGCAGTACTTC. Translated, it gives CASSLEAGQGPYEQYF.

This clone was picked up a small number of times. The chain employs TRBV7-8 and TRBJ1-5; TRBD1 matches at 8 bases. The length of the CDR3 is 15 residues. In germline, CDR1 is SGHVS, CDR2 FQNEAQ. With 1 base clipped from V and 5 bases from J, the junction kept 4 bases outside the gene matches. The CDR3 DNA is TGTGCCAGCAGCTTAGTACAGGGGGAAGATCAGCCCCAGCATTTT. Residues: CASSLVQGEDQPQHF.

V is TRBV4-3 and J is TRBJ2-7, with 10 bases aligning to TRBD2. The CDR3 length is 15 residues. Per the germline V gene, CDR1 is LGHNA and CDR2 is YSLEER. V lost 2 bases, J lost 1 base, and 2 bases stayed unmatched. In DNA, the CDR3 is TGCGCCAGCAGCCAAAATAGCGGGGGGTCCTACGAGCAGTACTTC. Its translation is CASSQNSGGSYEQYF.

CDR3 in DNA: TGCGCCAGCACTTCACAGGTTGGAAGATGGACCGGGGAGCTGTTTTTT. It translates to CASTSQVGRWTGELFF. The chain uses TRBV5-1 and TRBJ2-2; the D gene is possibly TRBD1 (5 bases). Germline V lookup: CDR1 SGHRS, CDR2 YFSETQ. The CDR3 loop spans 16 amino acids. Between the trimmed V and J ends, which lost 6 bases and 5 bases, there was a span of 20 bases.

The rearrangement joins TRBV24-1 to TRBJ2-3; D is unclear. Germline V lookup: CDR1 KGHDR, CDR2 SFDVKD. Trimming removed 4 bases at V and 0 bases at J, with 10 bases between. This CDR3 contains 15 residues. Written as DNA, the CDR3 is TGTGCCACCAGTGACGCCCAGGATAGCACAGATACGCAGTATTTT. This sequence encodes CATSDAQDSTDTQYF.

This rearrangement joins TRBV6-2 or TRBV6-3 to TRBJ1-2; 8 positions match TRBD1. There are 20 residues in the CDR3. Per the germline V gene, CDR1 is MNHEY and CDR2 is SVGEGT. V was pared by 2 bases and J by 8 bases, with 25 bases of the junction left unmatched. The CDR3 loop is CASSYLLETTGASGSRGYTF. CDR3 DNA: TGTGCCAGCAGTTACCTCCTCGAAACGACAGGGGCCTCCGGTTCGCGGGGCTACACCTTC.

The chain couples TRBV30 to TRBJ2-7, with TRBD2 matching 14 bases. J gave up 4 bases and V 3 bases, and 5 bases lay outside the gene matches. Germline CDR1 is GTSNPN and CDR2 is SVGIG (reference sequence). The CDR3 loop spans 15 amino acids. This CDR3 reads CAWSGLAGGIYEQYF. The CDR3 nucleotides are TGTGCCTGGAGCGGACTAGCGGGGGGCATATACGAGCAGTACTTC.

This chain uses TRBV15 with TRBJ1-6; 9 nucleotides agree with TRBD1. The CDR3 covers 17 residues. CDR1 is LNHNV, CDR2 YYDKDF, per germline (reference sequence). V lost 9 bases, J lost 6 bases, and 15 bases stayed unmatched. In DNA, the CDR3 is TGTGCCACAAGGGGTACCGGGACAGGGACTTTTAATTCACCCCTCCACTTT. Translating it yields CATRGTGTGTFNSPLHF.

This rearrangement joins TRBV18 to TRBJ2-5, with 8 bases matching TRBD2. Germline V lookup: CDR1 KGHSH, CDR2 LQKENI. With 5 bases clipped from V and 5 bases from J, the junction kept 4 bases outside the gene matches. The length of the CDR3 is 13 residues. The CDR3 nucleotides read TGTGCCAGCTCAAGCGGACTAGCCGAGACCCAGTACTTC. Translating gives CASSSGLAETQYF. Full variable domain (outside the CDR3, taken from reference TRBV18 and TRBJ2-5): NAGVMQNPRHLVRRRGQEARLRCSPMKGHSHVYWYRQLPEEGLKFMVYLQKENIIDESGMPKERFSAEFPKEGPSILRIQQVVRGDSAAYFCASSSGLAETQYFGPGTRLLVL.

The rearrangement uses TRBV7-2 and TRBJ2-2, with a weak D call TRBD1 (5 bases). Germline-derived CDR1 and CDR2 are SGHTA and FQGNSA. Trimming cost V 0 bases and J 5 bases, with 10 bases left between them. The CDR3 loop spans 15 amino acids. The CDR3 region is CASSLAGRRTGELFF. The CDR3 nucleotides are TGTGCCAGCAGCTTAGCGGGGCGCCGGACCGGGGAGCTGTTTTTT. The full variable domain, in which reference TRBV7-2 and TRBJ2-2 provide the parts outside the CDR3, is GAGVSQSPSNKVTEKGKDVELRCDPISGHTALYWYRQSLGQGLEFLIYFQGNSAPDKSGLPSDRFSAERTGGSVSTLTIQRTQQEDSAVYLCASSLAGRRTGELFFGEGSRLTVL.

This chain joins TRBV9 and TRBJ2-2; D might be TRBD2 (7 bases). Germline CDR1 is SGDLS and CDR2 is YYNGEE. With 0 bases removed from V and 6 bases from J, the gap between germline ends came to 12 bases. This CDR3 contains 15 residues. CDR3 loop: CASSVVGGAPGELFF. CDR3 DNA: TGTGCCAGCAGCGTAGTGGGGGGGGCCCCCGGGGAGCTGTTTTTT.

Only a few counts were recorded for this clone. V and J are TRBV4-1 and TRBJ2-7; D possibly corresponds to TRBD1 (5 bases). V lost 4 bases to trimming and J lost 5 bases, with 21 bases between them. This CDR3 spans 16 amino acids. The germline V gene encodes CDR1 MGHRA and CDR2 YSYEKL. DNA of the CDR3: TGCGCCAGCAGCCCAAGCCAGGTAACAGGTAAAAACGAGCAGTACTTC. It is translated as CASSPSQVTGKNEQYF.

The chain couples TRBV7-9 to TRBJ2-5, with a weak D call TRBD1 (5 bases). The CDR3 spans 14 residues. Germline V gene sequence: CDR1 SEHNR, CDR2 FQNEAQ (reference sequence). The ends were cut back, 7 bases at V and 4 bases at J, with 16 bases in the middle. In nucleotides, the CDR3 is TGTGCCAGCAAAGTGGGGCTCTTGGGAGAGACCCAGTACTTC. Its translation is CASKVGLLGETQYF. Full variable domain (outside the CDR3, taken from reference TRBV7-9 and TRBJ2-5): DTGVSQNPRHKITKRGQNVTFRCDPISEHNRLYWYRQTLGQGPEFLTYFQNEAQLEKSRLLSDRFSAERPKGSFSTLEIQRTEQGDSAMYLCASKVGLLGETQYFGPGTRLLVL.

The V call is TRBV7-2, the J call TRBJ2-3, with D tentatively TRBD2 (6 bases). The CDR3 has 15 amino acids. In germline, CDR1 is SGHTA, CDR2 FQGNSA. The germline V and J ends were trimmed by 2 bases and 0 bases, with 9 bases remaining between them. CDR3 in DNA: TGTGCCAGCAGCTTACTAGCGTTCAGCACAGATACGCAGTATTTT. Protein product: CASSLLAFSTDTQYF. The full variable domain, in which reference TRBV7-2 and TRBJ2-3 provide the parts outside the CDR3, is GAGVSQSPSNKVTEKGKDVELRCDPISGHTALYWYRQSLGQGLEFLIYFQGNSAPDKSGLPSDRFSAERTGGSVSTLTIQRTQQEDSAVYLCASSLLAFSTDTQYFGPGTRLTVL.

The count of this clone is one. The J gene is TRBJ2-1, the V gene TRBV6-5, with D uncertain. The CDR3 covers 14 residues. V lost 0 bases and J lost 4, with 7 bases in between. The germline CDR1 and CDR2 sequences are MNHEY and SVGAGI. The CDR3 nucleotides are TGTGCCAGCAGTTACTCTGCCGAGTACAATGAGCAGTTCTTC. It translates to CASSYSAEYNEQFF.

The chain has TRBV7-6 and TRBJ1-6, with 8 bases identical to TRBD1. The CDR3 consists of 15 residues. The J segment lost 5 bases and the V segment lost 5 bases, leaving 5 bases of the junction unmatched. From germline, CDR1 is SGHVS and CDR2 FNYEAQ. The CDR3 here is CASSAGQGHNSPLHF. CDR3 in DNA: TGTGCCAGCAGCGCAGGACAGGGACATAATTCACCCCTCCACTTT.